The clone carrying this T cell receptor beta chain has a count of ten or more. The TCR beta CDR3 regions underwent amplification using RNA transcripts as the source. A first-round RT-PCR of the TCR CDR3 used the HTBI primer set. TCRdb reprocessed the multiplex PCR reads with MiXCR, giving one entry per CDR3 protein. The sample holds about 640,000 distinct CDR3 sequences; less than 25% are singletons and the top ten take about 34%. Diagnosis rested on symptoms, serum thyroxine and TRAb, thyroid ultrasound, and orbital computed tomography. The sample comes from a study of T cells in Graves' hyperthyroidism and ophthalmopathy. Germline-derived CDR1 and CDR2 are SGHTA and FQGNSA. The V gene lost 3 bases and the J gene lost 3 bases, with 12 bases spanning the gap. The CDR3 runs 14 residues.

V and J are TRBV7-2 and TRBJ2-7, with D perhaps matching TRBD2 (5 bases). Sequencing input: blood. The receptor was isolated from a man aged 30 to 39 with Graves' ophthalmopathy. CDR3 region: CASSLVGESYEQYF. The CDR3 DNA is TGTGCCAGCAGCTTGGTGGGAGAAAGCTACGAGCAGTACTTC.